This TCR beta chain derives from a study of post-analysis software for immune sequencing data. The TCR beta cDNA libraries carried unique molecular identifiers. Approximately 0.5 million cDNA molecules were recovered from an input of roughly 0.85 to 10 million T cells. TCRdb used MiXCR to reprocess the PCR reads, holding one entry per CDR3 protein. The sample holds roughly 800,000 distinct CDR3 sequences; just over 45% are singletons and the top ten take 4.9%. The germline V and J ends were trimmed by 8 bases and 6 bases, with 19 bases remaining between them. The CDR3 spans 14 residues. Germline V gene sequence: CDR1 MNHNY, CDR2 SVGAGI (reference sequence). Only a few counts were recorded for this clonotype. Its antigen is still unknown. Overall study findings and caveats: Multiple sclerosis patients had significantly lower normalized Chao1 diversity than controls. Pronounced co-clustering by F measure was evident among identically batched samples. Patients had higher frequencies than controls of roughly five TRBV segments, including TRBV5-6, TRBV5-1 and TRBV20-1.

The chain carries TRBV6-6 and TRBJ1-2; D is undetermined. The sequenced material came from blood. The clonotype comes from a girl between 5 and 17 years old with multiple sclerosis. In DNA, the CDR3 is TGTGCCAGCTTGGAGGCCCGAAAGGTGGATGGCTACACCTTC. Its protein is CASLEARKVDGYTF.